The present TCR beta chain was sequenced within a study of cytomegalovirus exposure and HLA in healthy donors. Overall study results and limits: Near-uniform donor sequencing depth was presumed by presence/absence analyses. Later findings reportedly placed an Asian-associated ancestry cluster below the roughly 690-donor mean for N-insertions.

PCR used 60 Vbeta primers and 13 Jbeta primers. Sequenced by immunoSEQ multiplex PCR; TCRdb stores in-frame clones only, minus some. The sample has almost 200,000 clones; roughly four fifths are singletons. The CDR3 is 16 amino acids. The trim removed 5 bases at V and 7 bases at J, leaving 8 bases unmatched. Germline CDR1 is SGHTA and CDR2 is FQGTGA. The sample holds one count of this clone. Its antigen is not identified. The sequence came from a man aged 25-45 years in good health and CMV-seronegative. The sequencing sample was made of PBMCs. The chain couples TRBV7-3 to TRBJ2-1, with 13 bases fitting TRBD2. The CDR3 sequence is CASSPRTSGRGNEQFF. CDR3 nucleotides: TGTGCCAGCAGCCCTAGGACTAGCGGGAGAGGGAATGAGCAGTTCTTC. Complete variable domain (other parts from reference TRBV7-3 and TRBJ2-1): GAGVSQTPSNKVTEKGKYVELRCDPISGHTALYWYRQSLGQGPEFLIYFQGTGAADDSGLPNDRFFAVRPEGSVSTLKIQRTERGDSAVYLCASSPRTSGRGNEQFFGPGTRLTVL.